This T cell receptor beta chain was recorded in a study of identifying expanded T cells in peripheral blood. The protocol was immunoSEQ multiplex PCR, while the TCRdb copy is restricted to in-frame clones and leaves out a portion. Among 100,000 to 150,000 clones listed, roughly 82% were seen once. Study-level results: Technical replicates showed about 1.1 changed clones; two weeks roughly 15; four weeks 19. Variance in clone template counts between approximately 2-week samples significantly increased with total template count across all healthy donors.

The CDR3 loop spans 14 amino acids. Germline loops: CDR1 SGHAT, CDR2 FQNNGV. Between the trimmed V and J ends, which lost 3 bases and 5 bases, there was a span of 13 bases. Collection occurred without any documented infections or immune events in donors. As for this clone: Antigen specificity is unknown.

What was sequenced was blood. The genes are TRBV11-2 and TRBJ2-5, with D perhaps matching TRBD2 (7 bases). The sequence came from a person aged 18 to 75 in good health. The chain's CDR3 is CASSFFGGRETQYF. For the CDR3, the DNA is TGTGCCAGCAGCTTTTTCGGGGGGCGGGAGACCCAGTACTTC.